This record covers a single T cell receptor beta chain. The antigen remains undetermined. The data are from a study of shared clonotypes between healthy human individuals. General study results and limits: Clonotypes shared by all four donors outscored non-shared clonotypes in generation probability. Sorted-subset samples were not fully sequenced, rarefaction indicated.

Here immunoSEQ multiplex PCR was the method, and the copy in TCRdb shows in-frame clones only, minus some. The sample contains hundreds of thousands of clones, under 80% of which appear only once. Germline CDR1 SGHTA, CDR2 FQGNSA. Trimming took off 5 bases at V and 0 bases at J, with 13 bases between the two ends. The CDR3 covers 15 residues. The sample consisted of memory CD4+ T cells sorted from blood. The subset is: CD45RA-negative fraction. The sequence derives from a woman aged 25 to 39 in good health. The chain couples TRBV7-2 to TRBJ1-2; D gene uncertain. The CDR3 loop reads CASSPRHHTNYGYTF. CDR3 coding DNA: TGTGCCAGCAGCCCCCGACACCATACTAACTATGGCTACACCTTC.